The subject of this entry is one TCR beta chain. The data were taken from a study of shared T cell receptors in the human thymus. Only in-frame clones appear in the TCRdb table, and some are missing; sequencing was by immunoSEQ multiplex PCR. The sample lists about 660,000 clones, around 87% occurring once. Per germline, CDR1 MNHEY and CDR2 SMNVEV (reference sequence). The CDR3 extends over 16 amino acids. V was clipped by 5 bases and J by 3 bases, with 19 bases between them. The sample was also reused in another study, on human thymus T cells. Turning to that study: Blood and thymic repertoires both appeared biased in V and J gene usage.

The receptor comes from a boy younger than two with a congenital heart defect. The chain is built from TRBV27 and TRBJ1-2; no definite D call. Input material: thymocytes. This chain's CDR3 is CASSDTSEGPDYGYTF. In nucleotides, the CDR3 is TGTGCCAGCAGTGATACCTCGGAGGGCCCCGACTATGGCTACACCTTC.